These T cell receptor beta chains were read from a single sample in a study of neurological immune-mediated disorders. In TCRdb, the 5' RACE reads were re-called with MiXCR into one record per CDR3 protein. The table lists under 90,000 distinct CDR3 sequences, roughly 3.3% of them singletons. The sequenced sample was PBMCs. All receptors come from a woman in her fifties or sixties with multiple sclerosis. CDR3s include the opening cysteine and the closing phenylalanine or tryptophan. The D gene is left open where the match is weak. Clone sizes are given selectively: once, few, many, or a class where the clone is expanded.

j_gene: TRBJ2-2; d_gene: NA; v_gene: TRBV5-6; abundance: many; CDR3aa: CASSHQGRAVTGELFF; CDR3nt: TGTGCCAGCAGCCACCAGGGGCGCGCGGTCACCGGGGAGCTGTTTTTT
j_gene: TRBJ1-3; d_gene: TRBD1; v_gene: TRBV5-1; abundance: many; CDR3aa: CASSRARTGGNSGNTIYF; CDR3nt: TGCGCCAGCAGCCGAGCGAGGACAGGCGGAAACTCTGGAAACACCATATATTTT
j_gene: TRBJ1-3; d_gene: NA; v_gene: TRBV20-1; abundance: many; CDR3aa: CSADPGRRNTIYF; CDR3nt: TGCAGTGCTGATCCCGGTAGAAGAAACACCATATATTTT
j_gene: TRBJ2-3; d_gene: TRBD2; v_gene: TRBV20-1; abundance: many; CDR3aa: CSARGELADSTDTQYF; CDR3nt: TGCAGTGCTAGAGGGGAACTAGCGGATAGCACAGATACGCAGTATTTT
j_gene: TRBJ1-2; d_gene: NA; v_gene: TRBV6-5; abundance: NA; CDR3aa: CASSGVSMSYGYTF; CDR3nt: TGTGCCAGCAGTGGGGTGTCAATGAGCTATGGCTACACCTTC
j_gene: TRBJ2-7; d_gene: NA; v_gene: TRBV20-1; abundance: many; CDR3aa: CSALGDFAFYEQYF; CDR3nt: TGCAGTGCTCTGGGGGACTTCGCATTCTACGAGCAGTACTTC
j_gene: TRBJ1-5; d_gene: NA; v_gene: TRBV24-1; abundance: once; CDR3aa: CATSDTSNQPQHF; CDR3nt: TGTGCCACCAGTGACACTAGCAATCAGCCCCAGCATTTT
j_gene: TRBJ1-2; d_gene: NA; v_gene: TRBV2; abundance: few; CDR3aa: CDSSRDNEGYTF; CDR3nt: TGTGACAGCAGTAGGGACAATGAGGGCTACACCTTC
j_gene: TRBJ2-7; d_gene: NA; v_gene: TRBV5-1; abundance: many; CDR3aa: CASTEGAGLTYEQYF; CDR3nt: TGCGCCAGCACCGAGGGCGCAGGTCTAACCTACGAGCAGTACTTC
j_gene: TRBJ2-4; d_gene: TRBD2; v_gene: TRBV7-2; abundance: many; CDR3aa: CASSRILAGPLAKNIQYF; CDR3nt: TGTGCCAGCAGCCGGATACTAGCGGGGCCACTAGCCAAAAACATTCAGTACTTC
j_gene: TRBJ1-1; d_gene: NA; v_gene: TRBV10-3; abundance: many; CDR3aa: CAIRDTPNTEAFF; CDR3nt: TGTGCCATCAGGGACACTCCGAACACTGAAGCTTTCTTT
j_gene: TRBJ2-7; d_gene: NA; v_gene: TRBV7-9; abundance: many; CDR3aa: CASSLRGSYEQYF; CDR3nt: TGTGCCAGCAGCTTACGGGGCTCCTACGAGCAGTACTTC
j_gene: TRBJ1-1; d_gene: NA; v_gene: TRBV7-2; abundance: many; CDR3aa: CASSFFQAEAFF; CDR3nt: TGTGCCAGCAGCTTTTTCCAGGCTGAAGCTTTCTTT
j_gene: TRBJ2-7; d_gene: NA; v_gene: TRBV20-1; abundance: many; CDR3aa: CSASGFTGEQYF; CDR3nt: TGCAGTGCTAGCGGGTTTACGGGAGAGCAGTACTTC
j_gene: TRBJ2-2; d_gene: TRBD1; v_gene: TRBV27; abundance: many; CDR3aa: CASSSPGTGNSGELFF; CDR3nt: TGTGCCAGCAGTTCCCCCGGGACAGGGAACTCCGGGGAGCTGTTTTTT
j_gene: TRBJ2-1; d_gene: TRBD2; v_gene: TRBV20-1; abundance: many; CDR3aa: CSARVGGARYNEQFF; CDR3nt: TGCAGTGCTAGAGTCGGGGGGGCCCGTTACAATGAGCAGTTCTTC
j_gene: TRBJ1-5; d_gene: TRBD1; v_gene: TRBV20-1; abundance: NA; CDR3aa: CSAGFWDRGTTDQPQHF; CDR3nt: TGCAGTGCTGGCTTTTGGGACAGGGGAACAACCGATCAGCCCCAGCATTTT
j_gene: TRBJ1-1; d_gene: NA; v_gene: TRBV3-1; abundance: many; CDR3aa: CASSPLQGTEAFF; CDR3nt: TGTGCCAGCAGCCCTCTCCAGGGGACTGAAGCTTTCTTT
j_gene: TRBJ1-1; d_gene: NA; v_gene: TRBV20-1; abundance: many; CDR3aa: CSAAQGNTEAFF; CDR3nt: TGCAGTGCTGCGCAGGGTAACACTGAAGCTTTCTTT
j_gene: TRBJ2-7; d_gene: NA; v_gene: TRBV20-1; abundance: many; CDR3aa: CSARRSGIDEQYF; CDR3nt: TGCAGTGCTAGACGATCTGGGATCGACGAGCAGTACTTC
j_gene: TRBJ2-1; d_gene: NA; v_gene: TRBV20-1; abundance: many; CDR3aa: CSAIGLATNEQFF; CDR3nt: TGCAGTGCTATTGGGTTGGCGACGAATGAGCAGTTCTTC
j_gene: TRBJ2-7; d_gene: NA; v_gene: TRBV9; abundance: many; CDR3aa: CASSVEVRPYEQYF; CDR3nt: TGTGCCAGCAGCGTAGAGGTTCGCCCCTACGAGCAGTACTTC
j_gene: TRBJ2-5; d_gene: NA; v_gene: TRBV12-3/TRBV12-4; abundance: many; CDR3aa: CASSPTGPQETQYF; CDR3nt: TGTGCCAGCAGCCCAACAGGGCCCCAAGAGACCCAGTACTTC
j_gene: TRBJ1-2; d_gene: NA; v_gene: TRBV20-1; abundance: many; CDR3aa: CSAHPGGGYTF; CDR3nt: TGCAGTGCTCACCCTGGTGGGGGCTACACCTTC
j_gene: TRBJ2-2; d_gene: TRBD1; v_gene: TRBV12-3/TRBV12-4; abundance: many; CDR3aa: CASSWDRALGELFF; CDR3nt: TGTGCCAGCAGTTGGGACAGAGCTCTAGGGGAGCTGTTTTTT
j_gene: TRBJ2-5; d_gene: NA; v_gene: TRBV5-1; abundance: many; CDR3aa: CASSLPEQGESQETQYF; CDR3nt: TGCGCCAGCAGCTTGCCCGAACAAGGGGAGAGCCAAGAGACCCAGTACTTC
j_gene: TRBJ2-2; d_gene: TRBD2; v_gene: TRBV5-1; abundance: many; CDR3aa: CASRLGGKNTGELFF; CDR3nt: TGCGCCAGCAGGCTCGGGGGGAAGAACACCGGGGAGCTGTTTTTT
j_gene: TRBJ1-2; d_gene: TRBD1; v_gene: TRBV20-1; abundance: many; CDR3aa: CSAPRTGKGFGYTF; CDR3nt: TGCAGTGCCCCCAGGACAGGGAAGGGCTTCGGCTACACCTTC